This is a list of T cell receptor beta chains from one sample in a study of graft-versus-host responses after intestinal transplantation. Libraries were prepared by immunoSEQ multiplex PCR; TCRdb keeps only in-frame clonotypes and omits some of them. The repertoire consists of tens of thousands of clones, with 89% occurring once and the leading ten covering roughly 0.62%. Their recognized antigens are unknown. Sequenced material: unstimulated CD4+ T cells sorted from spleen or lymph node cells, taken before transplant. The receptors were gathered from a human donor who was the organ donor for an intestinal transplant. CDR3s include the opening cysteine and the closing phenylalanine or tryptophan. D genes are given only for firm matches. Clone size is stated in some rows and not others, as once, few, many or a class when expanded.

v_call	clone_size	d_call	j_call	cdr3_length	cdr3_aa	cdr3_nt
TRBV28	.	.	TRBJ2-6	17	CASSPGRYRSGANVLTF	TGTGCCAGCAGCCCAGGCAGGTATCGCTCTGGGGCCAACGTCCTGACTTTC
TRBV6-6	.	.	TRBJ2-7	16	CASSYFGQGDTYEQYF	TGTGCCAGCAGTTACTTCGGACAAGGGGACACCTACGAGCAGTACTTC
TRBV7-9	.	.	TRBJ2-7	14	CASSSSESSYEQYF	TGTGCCAGCAGCTCCTCTGAGTCCTCCTACGAGCAGTACTTC
TRBV27	.	.	TRBJ2-4	14	CASSLSSAANIQYF	TGTGCCAGCAGCTTGTCGAGTGCGGCAAACATTCAGTACTTC
TRBV28	once	TRBD1	TRBJ1-5	15	CASSLGQGSNQPQHF	TGTGCCAGCAGTTTAGGACAGGGGAGCAATCAGCCCCAGCATTTT
TRBV7-8	.	.	TRBJ1-1	14	CASSLATQVTEAFF	TGTGCCAGCAGCTTAGCCACTCAGGTCACTGAAGCTTTCTTT
TRBV7-8	once	.	TRBJ2-7	16	CASSHSGGVSSYEQYF	TGTGCCAGCAGCCATAGTGGAGGGGTCAGCTCCTACGAGCAGTACTTC
TRBV5-8	.	TRBD1	TRBJ1-5	18	CASRTGQGASLGNQPQHF	TGTGCCAGCCGGACAGGACAGGGGGCGAGTCTTGGCAATCAGCCCCAGCATTTT
TRBV28	.	TRBD2	TRBJ2-1	13	CASSSGLAYEQFF	TGTGCCAGCAGTTCCGGACTAGCCTATGAGCAGTTCTTC
TRBV5-5	.	.	TRBJ2-7	16	CASSSHWGLIGYEQYF	TGTGCCAGCAGTTCTCACTGGGGCCTGATCGGATACGAGCAGTACTTC
TRBV11-1	once	TRBD1	TRBJ2-5	13	CASSRQGLGEQYF	TGTGCCAGCAGCCGACAGGGTCTTGGTGAGCAGTACTTC
TRBV28	.	TRBD2	TRBJ2-3	13	CASRSGGTDTQYF	TGTGCCAGCAGAAGCGGGGGCACAGATACGCAGTATTTT
TRBV6-1	few	.	TRBJ1-5	13	CASSVTGNQPQHF	TGTGCCAGCAGTGTGACAGGAAATCAGCCCCAGCATTTT
TRBV25-1	few	TRBD1	TRBJ1-6	14	CASSERQGYSPLHF	TGTGCCAGCAGTGAAAGACAGGGTTATTCACCCCTCCACTTT
TRBV18	few	TRBD1	TRBJ2-7	15	CASSKSGQGDYEQYF	TGTGCCAGCTCAAAAAGTGGACAGGGGGACTACGAGCAGTACTTC
TRBV5-1	.	.	TRBJ2-3	16	CASSLTTSKTGDTQYF	TGCGCCAGCAGCTTAACCACTAGCAAGACGGGAGATACGCAGTATTTT
TRBV27	once	.	TRBJ2-1	15	CASSLSRGGYNEQFF	TGTGCCAGCAGTTTATCTCGTGGCGGTTACAATGAGCAGTTCTTC
TRBV25-1	.	TRBD2	TRBJ2-2	16	CASSDGLAGHTGELFF	TGTGCCAGCAGTGATGGACTAGCGGGCCACACCGGGGAGCTGTTTTTT
TRBV6-5	once	TRBD1	TRBJ1-1	16	CASSYSLGQENTEAFF	TGTGCCAGCAGTTACTCCCTAGGACAGGAGAACACTGAAGCTTTCTTT
TRBV5-1	once	.	TRBJ2-7	14	CASSLGGSSYEQYF	TGCGCCAGCAGCTTGGGAGGGAGCTCCTACGAGCAGTACTTC
TRBV19	.	TRBD1	TRBJ2-7	15	CASSIVGTASYEQYF	TGTGCCAGTAGTATAGTTGGGACAGCTTCCTACGAGCAGTACTTC
TRBV4-2	.	TRBD2	TRBJ2-7	14	CASSQTTSGYEQYF	TGTGCCAGCAGCCAGACGACTAGCGGGTACGAGCAGTACTTC
TRBV6-6	.	.	TRBJ2-7	11	CASSRPGEQYF	TGTGCCAGCAGCCGCCCGGGGGAGCAGTACTTC
TRBV10-1	once	.	TRBJ2-1	15	CASSDVLGGDNEQFF	TGCGCCAGCAGCGACGTCTTAGGGGGGGACAATGAGCAGTTCTTC
TRBV30	.	.	TRBJ1-5	14	CAWSPGTRGQPQHF	TGTGCCTGGAGTCCCGGGACTAGGGGTCAGCCCCAGCATTTT
TRBV7-9	.	.	TRBJ2-3	14	CASSFGGNPDTQYF	TGTGCCAGCAGCTTCGGCGGGAACCCAGATACGCAGTATTTT
TRBV15	.	.	TRBJ2-5	14	CATSPRDSQETQYF	TGTGCCACCAGCCCCCGGGATAGCCAAGAGACCCAGTACTTC
TRBV27	.	.	TRBJ1-2	13	CASSLRQGYGYTF	TGTGCCAGCAGTTTGCGGCAGGGCTATGGCTACACCTTC
TRBV28	.	TRBD1	TRBJ2-7	16	CASSLLLRQGSYEQYF	TGTGCCAGCAGTTTACTCCTGAGACAGGGATCCTACGAGCAGTACTTC
TRBV19	.	TRBD2	TRBJ2-1	16	CASSIKSGSSYNEQFF	TGTGCCAGTAGTATAAAAAGCGGGAGCTCCTACAATGAGCAGTTCTTC
TRBV5-1	.	.	TRBJ1-2	11	CASSLDGVNTF	TGCGCCAGCAGCTTGGACGGAGTAAACACCTTC
TRBV7-3	.	.	TRBJ2-1	16	CASSLKGAVSYNEQFF	TGTGCCAGCAGCTTAAAAGGAGCGGTTTCCTACAATGAGCAGTTCTTC
TRBV7-2	once	TRBD2	TRBJ2-1	15	CASSLGLADNNEQFF	TGTGCCAGCAGCTTAGGACTAGCGGACAACAATGAGCAGTTCTTC
TRBV28	once	TRBD1	TRBJ2-7	16	CASSSVPRTGTYEQYF	TGTGCCAGCAGTTCAGTCCCCCGGACAGGAACCTACGAGCAGTACTTC
TRBV4-3	.	TRBD2	TRBJ2-4	19	CASSQDLTSGRALPSIQYF	TGCGCCAGCAGCCAAGATCTCACTAGCGGGAGGGCCCTCCCCAGCATTCAGTACTTC
TRBV5-1	.	TRBD1	TRBJ2-7	14	CASSFGTEGGEQYF	TGCGCCAGCAGCTTCGGGACAGAAGGCGGCGAGCAGTACTTC
TRBV28	.	.	TRBJ2-1	12	CASSPQGIEQFF	TGTGCCAGCAGCCCTCAGGGCATTGAGCAGTTCTTC
TRBV5-1	.	.	TRBJ2-4	13	CASSLGQSNIQYF	TGCGCCAGCAGCTTGGGACAGTCAAACATTCAGTACTTC
TRBV29-1	.	.	TRBJ1-3	13	CSATTGPENTIYF	TGCAGCGCAACGACAGGACCAGAAAACACCATATATTTT
TRBV7-8	.	TRBD2	TRBJ2-5	16	CASSLEQREVPETQYF	TGTGCCAGCAGCTTGGAGCAGCGGGAGGTCCCAGAGACCCAGTACTTC
TRBV19	.	TRBD2	TRBJ2-3	15	CASSASGRATDTQYF	TGTGCCAGTAGCGCTAGCGGGAGGGCGACAGATACGCAGTATTTT
TRBV7-9	.	.	TRBJ2-3	13	CASTQGSGNTQYF	TGTGCCAGCACCCAGGGTTCAGGAAATACGCAGTATTTT
TRBV19	.	.	TRBJ2-2	14	CASGTSPNTGELFF	TGTGCCAGTGGGACATCACCGAACACCGGGGAGCTGTTTTTT
TRBV18	.	TRBD1	TRBJ2-7	17	CASSPGQGLRDPYEQYF	TGTGCTAGCTCACCTGGACAGGGGCTCCGGGACCCCTACGAGCAGTACTTC